A selection of T cell receptor beta chains follows, all from one sample in a study of shared clonotypes between healthy human individuals. The repertoire was sequenced with immunoSEQ multiplex PCR; TCRdb's copy has only in-frame clones and lacks some. The sample lists 2.3 million or so clones, approximately 93% seen once, with 0.39% in the top ten. Sequencing was carried out using naive CD4+ T cells from PBMCs. The receptors derive from a man between 18 and 29 years old in good health. Some clones in this sample may be carry-over from other donors' samples. Both conserved end residues are part of each CDR3. Each record gives: V gene, D gene, J gene, clone size, CDR3 protein, CDR3 DNA. A D gene is named only where the DNA matches it firmly. Rows give clone size only sometimes, using once, few, many, or a class for an expanded clone.

>TRBV15|-|TRBJ1-2|-
CATSRVGWLYGYTF
TGTGCCACCAGCAGAGTTGGTTGGCTTTATGGCTACACCTTC
>TRBV19|-|TRBJ2-7|-
CASSFLLNYEQYF
TGTGCCAGTAGTTTTCTCTTGAACTACGAGCAGTACTTC
>TRBV6-1|TRBD1|TRBJ1-3|-
CASTEVRGNGNTIYF
TGTGCCAGCACCGAAGTCAGGGGGAATGGAAACACCATATATTTT
>TRBV10-3|TRBD2|TRBJ2-7|-
CAISTSGTYEQYF
TGTGCCATCTCGACTAGCGGAACCTACGAGCAGTACTTC
>TRBV1|-|TRBJ2-6|once
CTSSQYNQVSSGANVLTF
TGCACCAGCAGCCAATACAATCAGGTCAGCTCTGGGGCCAACGTCCTGACTTTC
>TRBV2|-|TRBJ2-7|-
CASNTFAGFTYEQYF
TGTGCCAGCAACACGTTCGCAGGGTTTACCTACGAGCAGTACTTC
>TRBV7-2|TRBD2|TRBJ2-7|-
CASSLDRTSTYEQYF
TGTGCCAGCAGCTTAGATCGGACTAGTACGTACGAGCAGTACTTC
>TRBV4-1|TRBD2|TRBJ2-1|-
CASSQRVWEKFKAGGSYNEQFF
TGCGCCAGCAGCCAACGCGTTTGGGAAAAATTTAAAGCGGGGGGATCCTACAATGAGCAGTTCTTC
>TRBV28|-|TRBJ1-2|-
CASSLPDSFPYGYTF
TGTGCCAGCAGTCTCCCGGACAGTTTTCCCTATGGCTACACCTTC
>TRBV5-1|-|TRBJ1-1|once
CASSSGLQNTEAFF
TGCGCCAGCAGCTCGGGTTTACAGAACACTGAAGCTTTCTTT
>TRBV25-1|-|TRBJ1-1|-
CATSDPLNTEAFF
TGTGCCACCTCAGACCCTCTGAACACTGAAGCTTTCTTT
>TRBV5-1|TRBD2|TRBJ2-1|-
CASTLVREGGEQFF
TGCGCCAGCACCCTGGTGCGGGAGGGGGGTGAGCAGTTCTTC
>TRBV11-3|-|TRBJ2-1|-
CASSFGRAPSYNEQFF
TGTGCCAGCAGCTTCGGACGGGCCCCCTCCTACAATGAGCAGTTCTTC
>TRBV5-8|TRBD1|TRBJ1-3|-
CATGFYSGNTIYF
TGTGCGACAGGGTTCTACTCTGGAAACACCATATATTTT
>TRBV19|TRBD2|TRBJ2-1|-
CASSPSAGRGNEQFF
TGTGCCAGTAGCCCCTCGGCGGGGCGGGGGAATGAGCAGTTCTTC
>TRBV5-1|TRBD1|TRBJ2-2|-
CASSLDRGMTGELFF
TGCGCCAGCAGCTTGGACAGGGGAATGACCGGGGAGCTGTTTTTT
>TRBV6-1|-|TRBJ1-1|-
CASSLVGYDTEAFF
TGTGCCAGCAGTCTGGTGGGATATGACACTGAAGCTTTCTTT
>TRBV5-1|-|TRBJ2-7|-
CASSLGFPAGIEYEQYF
TGCGCCAGCAGCTTGGGCTTCCCCGCGGGGATAGAGTACGAGCAGTACTTC
>TRBV7-9|-|TRBJ1-3|once
CASSPAGDASGNTIYF
TGTGCCAGCAGTCCGGCGGGGGACGCCTCTGGAAACACCATATATTTT
>TRBV7-9|-|TRBJ2-7|-
CASSSPGREQYF
TGTGCCAGCAGCTCGCCCGGCAGGGAGCAGTACTTC
>TRBV10-1|-|TRBJ2-3|once
CASSESPATDTQYF
TGCGCCAGCAGTGAGTCACCAGCAACAGATACGCAGTATTTT
>TRBV19|TRBD2|TRBJ2-5|-
CASSIGLAGGRPQETQYF
TGTGCCAGTAGTATTGGACTAGCGGGAGGGAGGCCTCAAGAGACCCAGTACTTC
>TRBV5-5|TRBD1|TRBJ2-7|-
CASSEGGQAYEQYF
TGTGCCAGCAGCGAAGGCGGACAGGCCTACGAGCAGTACTTC
>TRBV5-4|-|TRBJ1-1|-
CASSTLDRYTEAFF
TGTGCCAGCAGCACCCTGGACAGATACACTGAAGCTTTCTTT
>TRBV29-1|-|TRBJ2-1|once
CSTKRGSSYNEQFF
TGCAGCACAAAGAGGGGGAGCTCCTACAATGAGCAGTTCTTC
>TRBV9|TRBD1|TRBJ2-5|-
CASSAGTGVETQYF
TGTGCCAGCAGCGCAGGGACAGGGGTCGAGACCCAGTACTTC
>TRBV5-4|TRBD2|TRBJ2-7|-
CASSWAGGYEQYF
TGTGCCAGCAGCTGGGCGGGGGGATACGAGCAGTACTTC
>TRBV25-1|TRBD1|TRBJ2-3|-
CASRGQGPPSTDTQYF
TGTGCCAGCAGGGGACAGGGACCTCCAAGCACAGATACGCAGTATTTT
>TRBV28|-|TRBJ1-2|few
CASSLRDNYGYTF
TGTGCCAGCAGTTTAAGGGATAACTATGGCTACACCTTC